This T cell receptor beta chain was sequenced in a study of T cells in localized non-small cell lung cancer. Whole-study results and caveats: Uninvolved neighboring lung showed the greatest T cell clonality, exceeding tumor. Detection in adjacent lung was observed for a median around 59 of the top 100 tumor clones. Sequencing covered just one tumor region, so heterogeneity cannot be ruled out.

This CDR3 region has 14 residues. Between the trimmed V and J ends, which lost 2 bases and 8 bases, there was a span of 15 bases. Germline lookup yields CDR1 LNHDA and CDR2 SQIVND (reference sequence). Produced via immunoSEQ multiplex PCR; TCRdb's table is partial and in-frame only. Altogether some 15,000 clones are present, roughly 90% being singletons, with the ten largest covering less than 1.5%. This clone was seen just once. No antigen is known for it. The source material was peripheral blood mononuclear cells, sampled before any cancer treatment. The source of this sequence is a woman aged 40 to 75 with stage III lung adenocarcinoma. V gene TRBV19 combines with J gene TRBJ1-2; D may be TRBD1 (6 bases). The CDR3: CASSILGQQGGYTF. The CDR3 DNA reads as TGTGCCAGTAGTATACTCGGACAGCAAGGGGGCTACACCTTC.